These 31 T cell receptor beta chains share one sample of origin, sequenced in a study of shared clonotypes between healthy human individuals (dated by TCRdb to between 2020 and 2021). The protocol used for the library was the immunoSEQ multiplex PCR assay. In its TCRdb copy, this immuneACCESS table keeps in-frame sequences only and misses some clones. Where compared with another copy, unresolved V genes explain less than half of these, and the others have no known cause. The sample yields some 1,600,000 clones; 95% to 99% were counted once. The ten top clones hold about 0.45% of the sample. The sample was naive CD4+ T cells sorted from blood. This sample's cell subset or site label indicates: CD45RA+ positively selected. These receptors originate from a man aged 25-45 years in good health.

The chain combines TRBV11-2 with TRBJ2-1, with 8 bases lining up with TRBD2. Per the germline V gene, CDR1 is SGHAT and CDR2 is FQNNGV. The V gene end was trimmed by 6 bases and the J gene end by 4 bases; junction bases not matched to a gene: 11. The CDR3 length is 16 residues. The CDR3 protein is CASRRVTGGQYNEQFF. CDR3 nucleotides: TGTGCCAGCAGGAGGGTTACGGGGGGGCAGTACAATGAGCAGTTCTTC. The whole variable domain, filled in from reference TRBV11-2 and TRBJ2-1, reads EAGVAQSPRYKIIEKRQSVAFWCNPISGHATLYWYQQILGQGPKLLIQFQNNGVVDDSQLPKDRFSAERLKGVDSTLKIQPAKLEDSAVYLCASRRVTGGQYNEQFFGPGTRLTVL.

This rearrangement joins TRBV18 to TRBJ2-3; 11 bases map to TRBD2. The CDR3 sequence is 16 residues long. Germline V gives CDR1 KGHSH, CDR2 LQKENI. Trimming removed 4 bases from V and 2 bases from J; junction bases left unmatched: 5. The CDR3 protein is CASSLLSGRVTDTQYF. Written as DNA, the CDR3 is TGTGCCAGCTCACTCCTTAGCGGGAGGGTCACAGATACGCAGTATTTT.

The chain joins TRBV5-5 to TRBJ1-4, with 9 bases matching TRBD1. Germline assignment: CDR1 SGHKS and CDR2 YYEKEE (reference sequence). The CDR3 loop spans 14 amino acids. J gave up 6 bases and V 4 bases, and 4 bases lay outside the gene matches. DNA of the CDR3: TGTGCCAGCAGCACCGGGACAGGGTATGAAAAACTGTTTTTT. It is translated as CASSTGTGYEKLFF.

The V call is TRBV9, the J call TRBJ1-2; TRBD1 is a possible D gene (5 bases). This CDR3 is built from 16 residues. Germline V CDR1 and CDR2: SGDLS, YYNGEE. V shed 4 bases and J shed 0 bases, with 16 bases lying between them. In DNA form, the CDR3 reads TGTGCCAGCAGCCCCCGGCCGGGGCCGTCTAACTATGGCTACACCTTC. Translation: CASSPRPGPSNYGYTF. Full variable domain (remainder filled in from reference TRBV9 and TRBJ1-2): DSGVTQTPKHLITATGQRVTLRCSPRSGDLSVYWYQQSLDQGLQFLIQYYNGEERAKGNILERFSAQQFPDLHSELNLSSLELGDSALYFCASSPRPGPSNYGYTFGSGTRLTVV.

The CDR3 nucleotides are TGTGCCAGCTCACCTGATCTGGGGGCAGCGGATGGCTACACCTTC. It yields the protein CASSPDLGAADGYTF. The rearrangement uses TRBV18 and TRBJ1-2; TRBD1 might be the D (6 bases). CDR1 is KGHSH, CDR2 LQKENI, per germline. Trimming shortened V by 3 bases and J by 6 bases, and 17 bases separated the two germline ends. The CDR3 totals 15 residues.

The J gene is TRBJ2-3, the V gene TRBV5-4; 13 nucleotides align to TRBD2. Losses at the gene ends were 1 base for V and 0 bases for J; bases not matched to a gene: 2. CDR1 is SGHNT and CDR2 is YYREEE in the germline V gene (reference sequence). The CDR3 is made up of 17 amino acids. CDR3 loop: CASSLRLAGGSTDTQYF. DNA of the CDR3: TGTGCCAGCAGCTTGAGACTAGCGGGAGGTAGCACAGATACGCAGTATTTT.

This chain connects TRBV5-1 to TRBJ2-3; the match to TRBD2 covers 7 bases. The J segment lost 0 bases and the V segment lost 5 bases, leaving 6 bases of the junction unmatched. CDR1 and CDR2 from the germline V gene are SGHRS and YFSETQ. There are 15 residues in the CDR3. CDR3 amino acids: CASRITSASTDTQYF. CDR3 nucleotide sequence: TGCGCCAGCAGGATCACTAGCGCGAGCACAGATACGCAGTATTTT.

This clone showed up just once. The CDR3 is CASSLASGRTAYEQYF. As DNA, the CDR3 is TGTGCCAGCAGCTTGGCCTCGGGGCGTACGGCCTACGAGCAGTACTTC. This chain joins TRBV5-5 and TRBJ2-7; D is tentatively TRBD1 or TRBD2 (5 bases each). The CDR3 consists of 16 residues. Germline V gives CDR1 SGHKS, CDR2 YYEKEE (reference sequence). V lost 0 bases and J lost 2, with 15 bases in between.

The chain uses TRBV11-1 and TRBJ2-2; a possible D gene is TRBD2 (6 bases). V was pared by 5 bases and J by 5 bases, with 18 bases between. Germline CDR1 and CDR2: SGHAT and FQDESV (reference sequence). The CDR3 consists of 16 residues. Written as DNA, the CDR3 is TGTGCCAGCAGCCGGCTTCCGACTAGTTATACCGGGGAGCTGTTTTTT. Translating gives CASSRLPTSYTGELFF. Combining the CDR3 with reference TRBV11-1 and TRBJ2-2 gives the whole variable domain EAEVAQSPRYKITEKSQAVAFWCDPISGHATLYWYRQILGQGPELLVQFQDESVVDDSQLPKDRFSAERLKGVDSTLKIQPAELGDSAMYLCASSRLPTSYTGELFFGEGSRLTVL.

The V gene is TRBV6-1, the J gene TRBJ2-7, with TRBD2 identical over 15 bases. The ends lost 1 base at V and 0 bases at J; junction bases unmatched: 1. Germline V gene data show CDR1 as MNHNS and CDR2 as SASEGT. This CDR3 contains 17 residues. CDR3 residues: CASSEGTSGRVSYEQYF. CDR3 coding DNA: TGTGCCAGCAGTGAAGGGACTAGCGGGAGGGTCTCCTACGAGCAGTACTTC.

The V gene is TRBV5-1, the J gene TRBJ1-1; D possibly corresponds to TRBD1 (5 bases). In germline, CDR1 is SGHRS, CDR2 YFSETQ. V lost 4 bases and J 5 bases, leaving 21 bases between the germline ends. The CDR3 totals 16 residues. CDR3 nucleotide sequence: TGCGCCAGCAGCCTAACTCACGGAGAGGGGAGAACTGAAGCTTTCTTT. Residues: CASSLTHGEGRTEAFF.

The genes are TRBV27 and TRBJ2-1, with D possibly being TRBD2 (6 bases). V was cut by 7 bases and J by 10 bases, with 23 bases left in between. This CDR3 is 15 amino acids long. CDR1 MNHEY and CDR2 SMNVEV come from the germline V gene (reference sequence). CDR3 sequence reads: CASILRGKAPEEQFF. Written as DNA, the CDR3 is TGTGCCAGCATTCTGCGCGGGAAGGCCCCTGAGGAGCAGTTCTTC.

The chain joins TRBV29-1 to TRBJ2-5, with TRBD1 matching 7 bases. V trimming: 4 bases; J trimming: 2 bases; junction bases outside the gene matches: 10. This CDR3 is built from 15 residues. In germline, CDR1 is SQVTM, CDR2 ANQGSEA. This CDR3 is CSVGNRTGLQETQYF. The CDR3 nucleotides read TGCAGCGTTGGGAATAGGACAGGATTACAAGAGACCCAGTACTTC.

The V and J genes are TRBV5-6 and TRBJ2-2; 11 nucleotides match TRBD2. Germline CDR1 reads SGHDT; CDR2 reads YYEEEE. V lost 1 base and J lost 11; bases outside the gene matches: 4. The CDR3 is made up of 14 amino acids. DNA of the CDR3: TGTGCCAGCAGCTTGCGTCTAGCGGGAGGAGAGCTGTTTTTT. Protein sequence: CASSLRLAGGELFF.

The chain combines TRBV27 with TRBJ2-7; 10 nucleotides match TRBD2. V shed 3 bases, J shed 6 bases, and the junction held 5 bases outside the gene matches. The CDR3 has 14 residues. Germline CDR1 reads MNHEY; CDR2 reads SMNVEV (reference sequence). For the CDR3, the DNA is TGTGCCAGCAGTTTCCAGCGGGAGGGCCCCGAGCAGTACTTC. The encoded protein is CASSFQREGPEQYF.

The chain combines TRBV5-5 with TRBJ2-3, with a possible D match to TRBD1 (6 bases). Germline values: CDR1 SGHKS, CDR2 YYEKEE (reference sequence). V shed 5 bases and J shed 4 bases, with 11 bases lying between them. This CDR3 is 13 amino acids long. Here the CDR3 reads CASRRTVADTQYF. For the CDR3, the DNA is TGTGCCAGCAGAAGGACAGTTGCAGATACGCAGTATTTT.

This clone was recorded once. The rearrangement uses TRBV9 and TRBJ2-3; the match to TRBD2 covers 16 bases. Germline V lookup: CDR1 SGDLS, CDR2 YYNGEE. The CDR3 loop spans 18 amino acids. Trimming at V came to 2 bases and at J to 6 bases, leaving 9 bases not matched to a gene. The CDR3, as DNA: TGTGCCAGCAGCGTTGGGACTAGCGGGAGGGCCTCCTCCGATACGCAGTATTTT. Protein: CASSVGTSGRASSDTQYF.

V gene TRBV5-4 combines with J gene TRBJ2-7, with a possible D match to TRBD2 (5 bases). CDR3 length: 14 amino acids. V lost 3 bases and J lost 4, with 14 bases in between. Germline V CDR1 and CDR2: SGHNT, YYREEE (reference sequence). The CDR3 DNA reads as TGTGCCAGCAGCTCTGGAGGAGTACAGTACGAGCAGTACTTC. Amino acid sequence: CASSSGGVQYEQYF.

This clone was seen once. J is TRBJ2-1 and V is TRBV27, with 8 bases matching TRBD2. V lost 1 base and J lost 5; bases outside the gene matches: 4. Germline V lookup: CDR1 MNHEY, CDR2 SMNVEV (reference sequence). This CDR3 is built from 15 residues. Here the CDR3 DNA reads TGTGCCAGCAGTTTATTCCAGCGGGGGAACAATGAGCAGTTCTTC. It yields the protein CASSLFQRGNNEQFF.

The CDR3 region is CASSPDVAGVLEQYF. The DNA for the CDR3 is TGCGCCAGCAGCCCTGACGTAGCGGGAGTGTTGGAGCAGTACTTC. V gene TRBV5-1 combines with J gene TRBJ2-7; 9 bases are a match to TRBD2. The J segment lost 7 bases and the V segment lost 4 bases, leaving 12 bases of the junction unmatched. The CDR3 spans 15 residues. Germline CDR1 is SGHRS and CDR2 is YFSETQ.

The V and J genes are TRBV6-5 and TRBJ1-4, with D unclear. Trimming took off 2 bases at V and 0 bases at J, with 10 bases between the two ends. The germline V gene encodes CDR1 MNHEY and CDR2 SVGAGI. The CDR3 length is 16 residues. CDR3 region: CASSYAHSATNEKLFF. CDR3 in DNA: TGTGCCAGCAGTTACGCGCACAGTGCAACTAATGAAAAACTGTTTTTT.

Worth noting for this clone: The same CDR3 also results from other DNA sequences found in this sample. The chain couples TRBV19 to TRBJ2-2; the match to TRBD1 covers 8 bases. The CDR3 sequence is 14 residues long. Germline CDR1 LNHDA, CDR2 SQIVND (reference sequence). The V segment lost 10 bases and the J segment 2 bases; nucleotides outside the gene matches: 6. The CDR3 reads CATGTGPNTGELFF. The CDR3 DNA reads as TGTGCCACAGGGACAGGTCCAAACACCGGGGAGCTGTTTTTT. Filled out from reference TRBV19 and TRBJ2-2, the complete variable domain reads DGGITQSPKYLFRKEGQNVTLSCEQNLNHDAMYWYRQDPGQGLRLIYYSQIVNDFQKGDIAEGYSVSREKKESFPLTVTSAQKNPTAFYLCATGTGPNTGELFFGEGSRLTVL.

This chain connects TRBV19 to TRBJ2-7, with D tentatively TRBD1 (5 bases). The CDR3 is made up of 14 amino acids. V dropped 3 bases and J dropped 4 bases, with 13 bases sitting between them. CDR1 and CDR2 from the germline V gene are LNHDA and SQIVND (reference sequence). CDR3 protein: CASSINRRSYEQYF. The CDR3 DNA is TGTGCCAGTAGTATTAACAGGCGGTCATACGAGCAGTACTTC.

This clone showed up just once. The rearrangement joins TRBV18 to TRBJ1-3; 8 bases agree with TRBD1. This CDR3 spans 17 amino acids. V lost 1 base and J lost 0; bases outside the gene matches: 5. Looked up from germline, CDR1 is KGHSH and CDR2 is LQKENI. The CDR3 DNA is TGTGCCAGCTCACCACGGACAGGGCCCAGCTCTGGAAACACCATATATTTT. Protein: CASSPRTGPSSGNTIYF.

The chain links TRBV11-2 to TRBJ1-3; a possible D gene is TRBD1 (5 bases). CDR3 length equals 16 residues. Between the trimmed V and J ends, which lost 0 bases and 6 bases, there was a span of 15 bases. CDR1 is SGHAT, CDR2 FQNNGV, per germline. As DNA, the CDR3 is TGTGCCAGCAGCTTAGATGACCAGGGAGATAAAAACACCATATATTTT. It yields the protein CASSLDDQGDKNTIYF.

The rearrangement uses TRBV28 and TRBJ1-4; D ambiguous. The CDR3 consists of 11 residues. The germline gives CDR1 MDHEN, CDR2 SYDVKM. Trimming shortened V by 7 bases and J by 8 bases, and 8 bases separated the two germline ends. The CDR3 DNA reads TGTGCCAGCACCCATTCGGAAAAACTGTTTTTT. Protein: CASTHSEKLFF. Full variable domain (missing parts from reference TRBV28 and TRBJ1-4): DVKVTQSSRYLVKRTGEKVFLECVQDMDHENMFWYRQDPGLGLRLIYFSYDVKMKEKGDIPEGYSVSREKKERFSLILESASTNQTSMYLCASTHSEKLFFGSGTQLSVL.

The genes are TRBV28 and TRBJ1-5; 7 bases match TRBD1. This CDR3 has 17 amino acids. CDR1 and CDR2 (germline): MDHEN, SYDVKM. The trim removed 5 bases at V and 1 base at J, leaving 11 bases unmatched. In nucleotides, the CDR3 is TGTGCCAGCAGTCCTCACGGACAGGCGATAAGCAATCAGCCCCAGCATTTT. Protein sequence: CASSPHGQAISNQPQHF.

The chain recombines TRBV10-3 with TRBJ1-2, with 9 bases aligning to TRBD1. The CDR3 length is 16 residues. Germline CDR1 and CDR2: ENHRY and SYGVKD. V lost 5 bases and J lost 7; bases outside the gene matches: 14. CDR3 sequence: CAISSQGRDREPGYTF. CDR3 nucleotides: TGTGCCATCAGTAGCCAGGGGCGGGACAGGGAACCTGGCTACACCTTC.

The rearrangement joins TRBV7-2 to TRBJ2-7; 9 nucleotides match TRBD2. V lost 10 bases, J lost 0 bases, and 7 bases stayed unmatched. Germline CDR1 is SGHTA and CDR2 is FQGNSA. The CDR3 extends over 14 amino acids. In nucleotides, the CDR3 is TGTGCCACCCATCCGACTAGCGGCTCCTACGAGCAGTACTTC. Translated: CATHPTSGSYEQYF.

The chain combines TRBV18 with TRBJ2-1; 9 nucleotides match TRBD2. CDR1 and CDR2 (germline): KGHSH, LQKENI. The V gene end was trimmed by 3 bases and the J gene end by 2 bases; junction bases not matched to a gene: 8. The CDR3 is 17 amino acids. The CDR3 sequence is CASSPRLAEIPYNEQFF. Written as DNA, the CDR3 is TGTGCCAGCTCACCGCGACTAGCGGAGATTCCCTACAATGAGCAGTTCTTC.

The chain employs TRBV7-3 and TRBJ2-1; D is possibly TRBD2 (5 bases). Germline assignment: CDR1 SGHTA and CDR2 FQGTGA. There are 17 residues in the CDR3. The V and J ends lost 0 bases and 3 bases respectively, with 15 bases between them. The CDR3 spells CASSLTGPRVHYNEQFF. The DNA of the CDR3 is TGTGCCAGCAGCTTAACAGGTCCGAGGGTTCACTACAATGAGCAGTTCTTC.